This passage covers 13 T cell receptor beta chains from one sample sequenced in a study of a mutant IDH1 vaccine in newly diagnosed glioma. The protocol was immunoSEQ multiplex PCR, while the TCRdb copy is restricted to in-frame clones and leaves out a portion. Found here are roughly 64,000 clones, roughly 74% of them singletons; the top ten hold 4.7%. Time point of the sample: week 35, safety follow-up. The investigators gave 300 ug of mutant IDH1 20-mer peptide in each vaccine dose, together with topical imiquimod. No antigen has been identified for these receptors. The source material was PBMCs, sampled from a glioma patient whose treatment included an IDH1 peptide vaccine. The receptors were sampled from a middle-aged man with glioma.

The rearrangement links TRBV19 to TRBJ2-3; tentatively, D is TRBD1 (5 bases). The CDR3 totals 11 residues. V gave up 7 bases and J gave up 6 bases, with 8 bases separating them. Germline CDR1 reads LNHDA; CDR2 reads SQIVND (reference sequence). The CDR3 DNA reads as TGTGCCAGTAACTCAGGGGATACGCAGTATTTT. This translates into CASNSGDTQYF.

This clone was detected only a few times. V usage is TRBV30 and J usage is TRBJ1-2; 7 bases map to TRBD1. Per germline, CDR1 GTSNPN and CDR2 SVGIG (reference sequence). The CDR3 has 14 residues. Trimming removed 4 bases from V and 8 bases from J; junction bases left unmatched: 13. In DNA, the CDR3 is TGTGCCTGGAACCCTAGAGGGGGCCTAAGCGGCTACACCTTC. This translates into CAWNPRGGLSGYTF.

This clone was detected a few times. This chain connects TRBV11-2 to TRBJ1-4; tentative D call: TRBD1 (5 bases). This CDR3 is 15 amino acids long. Trimming left V 5 bases short and J 4 bases short, with 14 bases between. Looked up from germline, CDR1 is SGHAT and CDR2 is FQNNGV. The CDR3 nucleotides read TGTGCCAGCAGCCCCCGGGGGACGGTTAATGAAAAACTGTTTTTT. Protein: CASSPRGTVNEKLFF.

A few counts support this clone. The chain couples TRBV27 to TRBJ2-5, with 7 nucleotides matching TRBD1. This CDR3 is built from 14 residues. Per the germline V gene, CDR1 is MNHEY and CDR2 is SMNVEV (reference sequence). Trimming at V came to 3 bases and at J to 4 bases, leaving 5 bases not matched to a gene. This chain's CDR3 is CASSLGTDLETQYF. The CDR3 bases are TGTGCCAGCAGTTTGGGGACAGATTTAGAGACCCAGTACTTC.

The chain combines TRBV11-2 with TRBJ1-5; D may be TRBD1 (5 bases). This CDR3 has 13 residues. The V end lost 1 base, the J end lost 7 bases, and 8 bases lay between the germline ends. Looked up from germline, CDR1 is SGHAT and CDR2 is FQNNGV. CDR3 in amino acids: CASSLGSGQPQHF. In DNA, the CDR3 is TGTGCCAGCAGCTTAGGGTCAGGGCAGCCCCAGCATTTT.

The chain has TRBV2 and TRBJ2-3; the D is unclear. Trimming left V 11 bases short and J 1 base short, with 13 bases between. The CDR3 totals 13 residues. Germline values: CDR1 SNHLY, CDR2 FYNNEI. The CDR3 loop is CAGDREGTDTQYF. DNA of the CDR3: TGTGCCGGGGATAGAGAGGGCACAGATACGCAGTATTTT.

V gene TRBV29-1 combines with J gene TRBJ1-2; D unclear. Trimming stripped 6 bases from V and 0 bases from J, with 14 bases between. CDR1 and CDR2 from the germline V gene are SQVTM and ANQGSEA. The CDR3 covers 14 residues. This chain's CDR3 is CSVPGSFSNYGYTF. The CDR3 coding sequence is TGCAGCGTCCCTGGGTCCTTTTCTAACTATGGCTACACCTTC.

This clone appeared a few times. This sequence joins TRBV30 and TRBJ2-2, with D possibly called TRBD1 or TRBD2 (6 bases each). Germline CDR1 reads GTSNPN; CDR2 reads SVGIG (reference sequence). The CDR3 consists of 12 residues. V lost 8 bases, J lost 6 bases, and 13 bases lay in between. This CDR3 reads CARGRGAGELFF. The CDR3 DNA follows: TGTGCCCGGGGAAGGGGGGCCGGGGAGCTGTTTTTT.

This chain connects TRBV5-6 to TRBJ1-1, with 11 positions matching TRBD1. The CDR3 is made up of 14 amino acids. The germline V gene has CDR1 SGHDT and CDR2 YYEEEE. J was trimmed by 6 bases and V by 4 bases; bases with no gene match: 5. In DNA form, the CDR3 reads TGTGCCAGCAGCCGGGACAGGGGGACTGCTGAAGCTTTCTTT. This gives the protein CASSRDRGTAEAFF.

This CDR3 is CASSLTGGARTGELFF. The CDR3 coding sequence is TGTGCCAGTAGTCTCACGGGGGGGGCGCGCACCGGGGAGCTGTTTTTT. The chain links TRBV19 to TRBJ2-2; 8 bases map to TRBD2. Germline V gene sequence: CDR1 LNHDA, CDR2 SQIVND (reference sequence). The V gene end was trimmed by 5 bases and the J gene end by 4 bases; junction bases not matched to a gene: 9. This CDR3 spans 16 amino acids.

The J gene is TRBJ1-4, the V gene TRBV4-1, with a tentative D call TRBD1 (5 bases). Trimming cost V 1 base and J 4 bases, with 10 bases left between them. Germline CDR1 and CDR2: MGHRA and YSYEKL. This CDR3 region has 15 residues. Here the CDR3 DNA reads TGCGCCAGCAGCCAAGGGGTAGGGGATAATGAAAAACTGTTTTTT. It encodes CASSQGVGDNEKLFF.

In this sample, this clone is medium-sized (0.01 to 0.1%). V gene TRBV2 combines with J gene TRBJ1-2; no reliable D call. CDR3 length equals 13 residues. Germline V CDR1 and CDR2: SNHLY, FYNNEI. The V end was cut by 3 bases, the J end by 2 bases, with 7 bases between. CDR3: CASSDTGNYGYTF. In DNA form, the CDR3 reads TGTGCCAGCAGTGATACCGGGAACTATGGCTACACCTTC.

This clone appeared once. The genes are TRBV7-9 and TRBJ1-4; no firm D call. Germline V gives CDR1 SEHNR, CDR2 FQNEAQ (reference sequence). With 8 bases removed from V and 5 bases from J, the gap between germline ends came to 15 bases. CDR3 length: 14 amino acids. Written as DNA, the CDR3 is TGTGCCAGCGCCGTAGGGCAGACGAATGAAAAACTGTTTTTT. It specifies CASAVGQTNEKLFF.